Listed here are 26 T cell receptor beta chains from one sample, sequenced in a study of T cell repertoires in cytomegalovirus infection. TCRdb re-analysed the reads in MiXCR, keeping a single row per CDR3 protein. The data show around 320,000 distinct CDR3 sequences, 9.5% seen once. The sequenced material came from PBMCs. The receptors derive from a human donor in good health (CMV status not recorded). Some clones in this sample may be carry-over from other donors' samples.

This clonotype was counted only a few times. Here the CDR3 reads CASSLAQIETQYF. In DNA form, the CDR3 reads TGTGCCAGCAGCTTAGCTCAAATCGAGACCCAGTACTTC. The chain uses TRBV7-2 and TRBJ2-5; D ambiguous. Germline CDR1 is SGHTA and CDR2 is FQGNSA. The CDR3 extends over 13 amino acids. V dropped 0 bases and J dropped 5 bases, with 7 bases sitting between them.

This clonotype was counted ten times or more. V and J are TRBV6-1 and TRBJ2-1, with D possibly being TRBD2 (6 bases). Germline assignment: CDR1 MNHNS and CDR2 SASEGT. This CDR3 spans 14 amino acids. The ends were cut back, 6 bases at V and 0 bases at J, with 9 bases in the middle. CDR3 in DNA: TGTGCCAGCAGGCGGGATAGCTCCTACAATGAGCAGTTCTTC. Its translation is CASRRDSSYNEQFF.

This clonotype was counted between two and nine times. The CDR3 region is CASSHLGVGNSPLHF. The CDR3 coding sequence is TGCGCCAGCAGCCACCTCGGAGTGGGAAATTCACCCCTCCACTTT. V gene TRBV4-3 combines with J gene TRBJ1-6; D uncertain. V was pared by 3 bases and J by 7 bases, with 13 bases between. The CDR3 covers 15 residues. From germline, CDR1 is LGHNA and CDR2 YSLEER.

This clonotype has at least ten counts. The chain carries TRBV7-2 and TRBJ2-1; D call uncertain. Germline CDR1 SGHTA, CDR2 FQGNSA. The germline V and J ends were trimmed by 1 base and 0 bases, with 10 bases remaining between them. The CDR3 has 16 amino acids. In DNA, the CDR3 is TGTGCCAGCAGCTTAGTCGGGTTCCTCTCCTACAATGAGCAGTTCTTC. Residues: CASSLVGFLSYNEQFF.

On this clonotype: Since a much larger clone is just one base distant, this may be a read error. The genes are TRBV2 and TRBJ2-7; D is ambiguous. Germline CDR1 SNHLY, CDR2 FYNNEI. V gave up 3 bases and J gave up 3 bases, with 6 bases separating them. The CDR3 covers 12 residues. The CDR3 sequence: CASSDGYYEQYF. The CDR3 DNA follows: TGTGCCAGCAGTGACGGTTACTACGAGCAGTACTTC.

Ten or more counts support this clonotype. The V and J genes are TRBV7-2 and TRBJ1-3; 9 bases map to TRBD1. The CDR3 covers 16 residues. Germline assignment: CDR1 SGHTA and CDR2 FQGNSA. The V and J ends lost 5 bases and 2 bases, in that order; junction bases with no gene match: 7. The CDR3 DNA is TGTGCCAGCAGCAAGTCCGGGACAGGGACTGGAAACACCATATATTTT. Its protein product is CASSKSGTGTGNTIYF.

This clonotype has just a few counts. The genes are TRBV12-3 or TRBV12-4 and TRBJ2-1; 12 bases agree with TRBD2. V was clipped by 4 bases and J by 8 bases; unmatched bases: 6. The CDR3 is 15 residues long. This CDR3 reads CASSSASGGGYEQFF. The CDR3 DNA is TGTGCCAGCAGTTCGGCTAGCGGGGGGGGGTATGAGCAGTTCTTC.

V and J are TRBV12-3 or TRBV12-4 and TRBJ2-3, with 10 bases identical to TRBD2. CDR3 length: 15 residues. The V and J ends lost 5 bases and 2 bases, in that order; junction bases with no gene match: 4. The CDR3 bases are TGTGCCAGCAGTCACAGCGGGGGGGTCACAGATACGCAGTATTTT. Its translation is CASSHSGGVTDTQYF.

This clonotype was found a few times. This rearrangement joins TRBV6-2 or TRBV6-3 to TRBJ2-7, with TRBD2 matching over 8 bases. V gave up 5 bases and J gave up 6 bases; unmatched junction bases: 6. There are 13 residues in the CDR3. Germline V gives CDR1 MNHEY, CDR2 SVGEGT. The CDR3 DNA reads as TGTGCCAGCAGTAACGCCGGGGGGGCCGAGCAGTACTTC. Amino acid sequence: CASSNAGGAEQYF.

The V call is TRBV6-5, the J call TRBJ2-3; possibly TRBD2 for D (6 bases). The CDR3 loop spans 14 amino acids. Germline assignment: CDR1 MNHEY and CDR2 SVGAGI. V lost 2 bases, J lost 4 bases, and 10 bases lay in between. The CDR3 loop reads CASSYAGPPDTQYF. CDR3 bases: TGTGCCAGCAGTTACGCGGGACCCCCAGATACGCAGTATTTT.

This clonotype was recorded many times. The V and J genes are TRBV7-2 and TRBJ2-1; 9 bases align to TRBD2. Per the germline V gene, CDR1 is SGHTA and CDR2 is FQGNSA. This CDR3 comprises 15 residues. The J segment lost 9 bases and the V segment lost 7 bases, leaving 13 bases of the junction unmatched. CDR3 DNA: TGTGCCAGCACCTCGACCAGCGGGGGGTTTAGTGAGCAGTTCTTC. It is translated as CASTSTSGGFSEQFF. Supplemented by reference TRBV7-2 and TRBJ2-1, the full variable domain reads GAGVSQSPSNKVTEKGKDVELRCDPISGHTALYWYRQSLGQGLEFLIYFQGNSAPDKSGLPSDRFSAERTGGSVSTLTIQRTQQEDSAVYLCASTSTSGGFSEQFFGPGTRLTVL.

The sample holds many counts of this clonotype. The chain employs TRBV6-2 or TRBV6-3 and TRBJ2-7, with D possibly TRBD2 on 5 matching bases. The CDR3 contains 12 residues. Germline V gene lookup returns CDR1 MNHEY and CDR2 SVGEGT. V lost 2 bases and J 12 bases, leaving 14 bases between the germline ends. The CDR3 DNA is TGTGCCAGCAGTTACGGAGTGGCGCGGGCGTACTTC. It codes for CASSYGVARAYF.

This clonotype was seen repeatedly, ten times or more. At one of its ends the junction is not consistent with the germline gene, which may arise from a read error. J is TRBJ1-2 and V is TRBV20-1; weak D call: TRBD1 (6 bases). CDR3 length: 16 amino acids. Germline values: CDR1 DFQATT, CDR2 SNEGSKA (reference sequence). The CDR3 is CSAREIGQTSLYDYTF. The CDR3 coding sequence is TGCAGTGCTAGGGAAATTGGACAGACTAGTCTCTATGACTACACCTTC.

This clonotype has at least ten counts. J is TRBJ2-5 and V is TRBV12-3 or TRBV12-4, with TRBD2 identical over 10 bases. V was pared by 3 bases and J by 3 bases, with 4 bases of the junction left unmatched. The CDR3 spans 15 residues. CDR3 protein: CASSFGLAVKETQYF. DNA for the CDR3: TGTGCCAGCAGTTTCGGACTAGCGGTCAAAGAGACCCAGTACTTC.

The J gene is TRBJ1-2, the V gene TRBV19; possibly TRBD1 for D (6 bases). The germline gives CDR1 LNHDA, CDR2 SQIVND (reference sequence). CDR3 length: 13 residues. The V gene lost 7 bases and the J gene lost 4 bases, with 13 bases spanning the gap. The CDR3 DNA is TGTGCCAGTACCGGCGACAGGAGCTATGGCTACACCTTC. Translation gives CASTGDRSYGYTF.

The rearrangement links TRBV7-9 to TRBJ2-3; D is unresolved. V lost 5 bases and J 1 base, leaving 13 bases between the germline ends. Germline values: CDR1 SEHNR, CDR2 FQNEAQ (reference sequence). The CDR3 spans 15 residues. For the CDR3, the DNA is TGTGCCAGCAGCATTAGCCAGTCCGGCACAGATACGCAGTATTTT. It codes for CASSISQSGTDTQYF. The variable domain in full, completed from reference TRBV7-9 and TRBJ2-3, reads DTGVSQNPRHKITKRGQNVTFRCDPISEHNRLYWYRQTLGQGPEFLTYFQNEAQLEKSRLLSDRFSAERPKGSFSTLEIQRTEQGDSAMYLCASSISQSGTDTQYFGPGTRLTVL.

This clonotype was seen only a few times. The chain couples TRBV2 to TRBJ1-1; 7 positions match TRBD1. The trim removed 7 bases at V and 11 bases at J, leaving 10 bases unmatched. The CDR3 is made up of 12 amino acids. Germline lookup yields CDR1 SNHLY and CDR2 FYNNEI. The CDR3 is CASTWQGDMAFF. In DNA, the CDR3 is TGTGCCAGCACTTGGCAGGGGGATATGGCTTTCTTT. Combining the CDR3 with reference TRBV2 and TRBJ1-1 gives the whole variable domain EPEVTQTPSHQVTQMGQEVILRCVPISNHLYFYWYRQILGQKVEFLVSFYNNEISEKSEIFDDQFSVERPDGSNFTLKIRSTKLEDSAMYFCASTWQGDMAFFGQGTRLTVV.

The CDR3: CSGRISGNTIYF. CDR3 nucleotides: TGCAGTGGGCGTATCTCTGGAAACACCATATATTTT. V gene TRBV20-1 combines with J gene TRBJ1-3; no firm D call. Germline V gene lookup returns CDR1 DFQATT and CDR2 SNEGSKA (reference sequence). This CDR3 has 12 residues. Trimming took off 7 bases at V and 0 bases at J, with 7 bases between the two ends.

The chain's CDR3 is CASSQTGTVYGYTF. The CDR3 nucleotides read TGTGCCAGCAGCCAGACCGGGACAGTCTATGGCTACACCTTC. The chain combines TRBV4-2 with TRBJ1-2; TRBD1 agrees at 7 bases. Germline CDR1 LGHNA, CDR2 YNFKEQ. This CDR3 contains 14 residues. V dropped 3 bases and J dropped 4; count of bases not matched to a gene: 5.

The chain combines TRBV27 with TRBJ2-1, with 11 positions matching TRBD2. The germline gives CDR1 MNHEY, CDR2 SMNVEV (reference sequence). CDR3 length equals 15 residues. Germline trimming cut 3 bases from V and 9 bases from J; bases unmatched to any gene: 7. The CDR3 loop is CASSFRTSGSSEQFF. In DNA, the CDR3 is TGTGCCAGCAGTTTTAGAACTAGCGGGAGCTCTGAGCAGTTCTTC.

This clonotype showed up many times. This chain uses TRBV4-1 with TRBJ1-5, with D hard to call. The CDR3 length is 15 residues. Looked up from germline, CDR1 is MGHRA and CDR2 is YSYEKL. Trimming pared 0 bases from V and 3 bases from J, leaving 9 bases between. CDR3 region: CASSQDPTDNQPQHF. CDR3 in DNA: TGCGCCAGCAGCCAAGATCCAACAGACAATCAGCCCCAGCATTTT.

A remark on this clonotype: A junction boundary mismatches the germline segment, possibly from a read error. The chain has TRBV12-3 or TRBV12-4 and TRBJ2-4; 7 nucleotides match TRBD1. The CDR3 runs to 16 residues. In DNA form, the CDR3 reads TGTGCCAGCAGTTTTAACAGGGGACGAGCCAAAAACATTCAGAACTTC. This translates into CASSFNRGRAKNIQNF.

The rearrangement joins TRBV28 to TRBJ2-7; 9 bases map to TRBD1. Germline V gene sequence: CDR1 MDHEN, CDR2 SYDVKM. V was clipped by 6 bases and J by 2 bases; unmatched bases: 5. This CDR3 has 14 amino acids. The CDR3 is CASRGQGKPYEQYF. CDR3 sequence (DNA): TGTGCCAGCAGGGGACAGGGAAAGCCCTACGAGCAGTACTTC.

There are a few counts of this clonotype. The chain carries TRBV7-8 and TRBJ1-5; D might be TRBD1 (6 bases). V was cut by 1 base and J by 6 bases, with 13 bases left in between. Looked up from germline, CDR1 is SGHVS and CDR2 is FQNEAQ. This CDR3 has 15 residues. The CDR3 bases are TGTGCCAGCAGCTTAGACCCGGGAGGGGGTCAGCCCCAGCATTTT. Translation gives CASSLDPGGGQPQHF.

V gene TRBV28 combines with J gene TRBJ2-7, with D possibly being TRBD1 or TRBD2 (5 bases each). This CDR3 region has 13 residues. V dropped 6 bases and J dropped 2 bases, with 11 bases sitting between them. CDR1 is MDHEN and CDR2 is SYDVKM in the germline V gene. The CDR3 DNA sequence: TGTGCCAGCAGAGAGGGGCAGCCCTACGAGCAGTACTTC. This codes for CASREGQPYEQYF.

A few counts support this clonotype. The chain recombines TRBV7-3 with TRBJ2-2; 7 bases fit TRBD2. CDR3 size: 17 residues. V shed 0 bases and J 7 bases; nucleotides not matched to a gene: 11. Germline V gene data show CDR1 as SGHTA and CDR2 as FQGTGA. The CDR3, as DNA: TGTGCCAGCAGCTTAACGTCGAGGGAGGGCCTCGGCGGGGAGCTGTTTTTT. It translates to CASSLTSREGLGGELFF.